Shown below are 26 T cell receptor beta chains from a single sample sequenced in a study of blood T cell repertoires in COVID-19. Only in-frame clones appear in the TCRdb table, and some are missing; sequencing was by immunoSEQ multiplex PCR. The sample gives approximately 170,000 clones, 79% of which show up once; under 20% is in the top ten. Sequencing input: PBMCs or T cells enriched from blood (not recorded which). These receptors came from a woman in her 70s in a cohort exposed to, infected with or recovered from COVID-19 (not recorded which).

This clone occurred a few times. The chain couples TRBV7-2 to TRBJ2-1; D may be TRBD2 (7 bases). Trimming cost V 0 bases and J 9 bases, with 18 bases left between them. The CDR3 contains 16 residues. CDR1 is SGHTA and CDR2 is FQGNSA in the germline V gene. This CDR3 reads CASSLARGAGGLEQFF. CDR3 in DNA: TGTGCCAGCAGCTTAGCTCGGGGGGCCGGTGGCCTTGAGCAGTTCTTC.

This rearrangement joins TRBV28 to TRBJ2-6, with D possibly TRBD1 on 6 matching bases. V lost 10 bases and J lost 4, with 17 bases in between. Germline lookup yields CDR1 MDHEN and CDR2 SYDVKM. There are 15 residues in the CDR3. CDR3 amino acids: CATRAGASGANVLTF. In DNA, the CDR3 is TGTGCCACTAGGGCAGGGGCGTCCGGGGCCAACGTCCTGACTTTC. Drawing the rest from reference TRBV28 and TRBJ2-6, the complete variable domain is DVKVTQSSRYLVKRTGEKVFLECVQDMDHENMFWYRQDPGLGLRLIYFSYDVKMKEKGDIPEGYSVSREKKERFSLILESASTNQTSMYLCATRAGASGANVLTFGAGSRLTVL.

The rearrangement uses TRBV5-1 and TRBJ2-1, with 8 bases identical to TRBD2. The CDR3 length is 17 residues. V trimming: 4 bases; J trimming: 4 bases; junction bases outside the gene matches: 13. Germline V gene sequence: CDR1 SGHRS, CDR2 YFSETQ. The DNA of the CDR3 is TGCGCCAGCAGCCCGGGGAGGGGCGGGAGGATGTACAATGAGCAGTTCTTC. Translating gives CASSPGRGGRMYNEQFF.

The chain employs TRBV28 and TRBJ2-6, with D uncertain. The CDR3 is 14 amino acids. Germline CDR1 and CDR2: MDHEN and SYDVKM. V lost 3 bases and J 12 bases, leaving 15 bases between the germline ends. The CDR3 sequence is CASSFPLPSSVLTF. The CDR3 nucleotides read TGTGCCAGCAGTTTCCCCCTTCCTTCTAGCGTCCTGACTTTC.

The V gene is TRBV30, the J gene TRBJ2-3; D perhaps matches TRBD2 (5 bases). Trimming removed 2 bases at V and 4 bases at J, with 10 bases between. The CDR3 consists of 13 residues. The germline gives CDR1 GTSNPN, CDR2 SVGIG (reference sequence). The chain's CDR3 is CAWSRGPADTQYF. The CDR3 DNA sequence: TGTGCCTGGAGTAGAGGGCCCGCAGATACGCAGTATTTT.

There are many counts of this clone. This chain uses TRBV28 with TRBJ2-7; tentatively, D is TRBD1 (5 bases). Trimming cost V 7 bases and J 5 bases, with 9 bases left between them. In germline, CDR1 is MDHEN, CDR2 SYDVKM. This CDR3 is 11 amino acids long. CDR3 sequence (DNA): TGTGCCAGCACCCTCAGGGACGAGCAGTACTTC. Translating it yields CASTLRDEQYF.

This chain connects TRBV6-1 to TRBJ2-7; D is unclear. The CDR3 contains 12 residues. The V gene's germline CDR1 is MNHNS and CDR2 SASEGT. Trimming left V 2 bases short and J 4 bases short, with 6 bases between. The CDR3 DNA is TGTGCCAGCAGTGAAATGCTATACGAGCAGTACTTC. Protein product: CASSEMLYEQYF.

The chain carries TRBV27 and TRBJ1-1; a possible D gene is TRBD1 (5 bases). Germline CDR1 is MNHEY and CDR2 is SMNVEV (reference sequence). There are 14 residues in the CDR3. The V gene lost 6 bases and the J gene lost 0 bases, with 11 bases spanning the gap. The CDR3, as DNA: TGTGCCAGCAGCTCCCCGACAGTGAACACTGAAGCTTTCTTT. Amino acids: CASSSPTVNTEAFF.

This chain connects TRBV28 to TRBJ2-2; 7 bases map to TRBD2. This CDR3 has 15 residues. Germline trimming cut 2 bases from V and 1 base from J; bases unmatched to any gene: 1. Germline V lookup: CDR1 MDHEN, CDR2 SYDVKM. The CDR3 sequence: CASSLGGENTGELFF. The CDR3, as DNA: TGTGCCAGCAGTTTAGGGGGGGAGAACACCGGGGAGCTGTTTTTT. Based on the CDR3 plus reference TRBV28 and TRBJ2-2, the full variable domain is DVKVTQSSRYLVKRTGEKVFLECVQDMDHENMFWYRQDPGLGLRLIYFSYDVKMKEKGDIPEGYSVSREKKERFSLILESASTNQTSMYLCASSLGGENTGELFFGEGSRLTVL.

The CDR3 protein is CASSTGTGENTEAFF. CDR3 in DNA: TGCGCCAGCAGCACAGGGACAGGGGAGAACACTGAAGCTTTCTTT. V and J are TRBV5-1 and TRBJ1-1, with 10 bases lining up with TRBD1. Looked up from germline, CDR1 is SGHRS and CDR2 is YFSETQ. There are 15 residues in the CDR3. With V trimmed by 4 bases and J by 1 base, 4 bases remained unmatched.

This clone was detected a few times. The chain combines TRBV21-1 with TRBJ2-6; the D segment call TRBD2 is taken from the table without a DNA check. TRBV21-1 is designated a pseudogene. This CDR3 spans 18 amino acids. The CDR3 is CASSKDGWGLSGANVLTF. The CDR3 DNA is TGTGCCAGCAGCAAAGACGGGTGGGGACTGTCTGGGGCCAACGTCCTGACTTTC.

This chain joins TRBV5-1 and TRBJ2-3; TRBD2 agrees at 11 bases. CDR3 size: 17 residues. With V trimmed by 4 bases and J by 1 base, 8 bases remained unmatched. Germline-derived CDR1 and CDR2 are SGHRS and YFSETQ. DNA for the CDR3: TGCGCCAGCAGCCCCCTCGTAGCGGGAGGGGGCACAGATACGCAGTATTTT. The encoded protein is CASSPLVAGGGTDTQYF.

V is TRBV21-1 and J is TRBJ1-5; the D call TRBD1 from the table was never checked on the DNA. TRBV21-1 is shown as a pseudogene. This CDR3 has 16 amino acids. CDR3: CASSKGELGAGQPQHF. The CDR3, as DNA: TGTGCCAGCAGCAAAGGGGAGCTGGGGGCGGGTCAGCCCCAGCATTTT.

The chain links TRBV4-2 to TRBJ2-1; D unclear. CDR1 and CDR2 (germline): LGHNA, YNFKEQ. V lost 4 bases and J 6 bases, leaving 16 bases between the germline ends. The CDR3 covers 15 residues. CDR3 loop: CASSPYSGVGNEQFF. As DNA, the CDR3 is TGTGCCAGCAGCCCCTACTCTGGAGTCGGCAATGAGCAGTTCTTC.

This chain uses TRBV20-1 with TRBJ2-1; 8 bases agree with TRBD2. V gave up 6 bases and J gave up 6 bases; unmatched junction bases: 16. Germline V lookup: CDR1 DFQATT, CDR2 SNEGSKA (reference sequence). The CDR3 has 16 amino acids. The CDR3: CSASGSSGSVSNEQFF. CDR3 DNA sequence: TGCAGTGCGAGTGGGTCCAGCGGGAGTGTCTCCAATGAGCAGTTCTTC.

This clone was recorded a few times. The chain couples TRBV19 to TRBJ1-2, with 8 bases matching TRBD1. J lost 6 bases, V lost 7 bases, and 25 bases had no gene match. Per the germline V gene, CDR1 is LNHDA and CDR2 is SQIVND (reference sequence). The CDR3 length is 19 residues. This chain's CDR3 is CASTPGQGAGGGQDDGYTF. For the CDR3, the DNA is TGTGCCAGTACCCCGGGGCAGGGGGCGGGTGGCGGACAGGATGATGGCTACACCTTC.

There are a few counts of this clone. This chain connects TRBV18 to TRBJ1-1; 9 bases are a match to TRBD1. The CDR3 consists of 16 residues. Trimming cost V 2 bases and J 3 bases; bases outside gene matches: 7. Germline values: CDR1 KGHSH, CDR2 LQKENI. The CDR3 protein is CASSPDLTGGYTEAFF. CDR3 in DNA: TGTGCCAGCTCACCAGACCTTACAGGGGGCTACACTGAAGCTTTCTTT.

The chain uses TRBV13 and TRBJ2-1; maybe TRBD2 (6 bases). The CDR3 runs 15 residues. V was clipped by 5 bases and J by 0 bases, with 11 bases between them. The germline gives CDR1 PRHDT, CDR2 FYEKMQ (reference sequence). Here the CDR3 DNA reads TGTGCCAGCAGCCTATGGGGAGGCTCCTACAATGAGCAGTTCTTC. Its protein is CASSLWGGSYNEQFF.

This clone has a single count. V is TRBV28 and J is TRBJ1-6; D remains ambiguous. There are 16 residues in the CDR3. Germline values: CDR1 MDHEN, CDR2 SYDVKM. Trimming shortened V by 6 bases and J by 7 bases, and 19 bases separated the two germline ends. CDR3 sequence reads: CASRGALGHLNSPLHF. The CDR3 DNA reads TGTGCCAGCAGGGGTGCTCTAGGCCACTTAAATTCACCCCTCCACTTT.

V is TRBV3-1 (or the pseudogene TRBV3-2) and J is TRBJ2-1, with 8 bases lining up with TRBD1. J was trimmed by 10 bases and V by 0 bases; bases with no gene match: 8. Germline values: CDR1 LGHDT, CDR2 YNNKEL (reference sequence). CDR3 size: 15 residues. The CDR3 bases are TGTGCCAGCAGCCAAGATCTGGACAGGGATTCCGAGCAGTTCTTC. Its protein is CASSQDLDRDSEQFF.

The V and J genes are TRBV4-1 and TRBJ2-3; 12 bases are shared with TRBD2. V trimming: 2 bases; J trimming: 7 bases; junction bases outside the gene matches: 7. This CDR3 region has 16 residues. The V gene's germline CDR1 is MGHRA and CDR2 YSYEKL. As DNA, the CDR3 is TGCGCCAGCAGCCAACTCGGACTAGCGGGATCAAATACGCAGTATTTT. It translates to CASSQLGLAGSNTQYF.

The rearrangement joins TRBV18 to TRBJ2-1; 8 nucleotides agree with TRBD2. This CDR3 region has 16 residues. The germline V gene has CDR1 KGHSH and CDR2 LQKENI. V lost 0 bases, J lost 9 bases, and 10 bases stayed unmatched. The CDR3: CASSPPGTRVAGEQFF. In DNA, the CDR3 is TGTGCCAGCTCACCACCTGGGACTAGAGTGGCGGGTGAGCAGTTCTTC.

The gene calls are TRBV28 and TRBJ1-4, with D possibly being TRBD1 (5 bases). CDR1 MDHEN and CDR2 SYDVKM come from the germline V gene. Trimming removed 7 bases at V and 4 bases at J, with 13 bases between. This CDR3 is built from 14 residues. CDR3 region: CASTLTAFNEKLFF. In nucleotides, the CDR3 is TGTGCCAGCACCCTGACAGCCTTTAATGAAAAACTGTTTTTT.

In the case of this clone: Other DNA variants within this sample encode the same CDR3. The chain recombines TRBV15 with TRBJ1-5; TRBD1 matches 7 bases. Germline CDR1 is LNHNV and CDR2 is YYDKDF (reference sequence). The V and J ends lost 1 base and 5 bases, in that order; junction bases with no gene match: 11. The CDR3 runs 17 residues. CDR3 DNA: TGTGCCACCAGCAGAGGACGGACAGGAGGCGTTTATCAGCCCCAGCATTTT. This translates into CATSRGRTGGVYQPQHF. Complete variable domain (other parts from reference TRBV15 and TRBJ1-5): DAMVIQNPRYQVTQFGKPVTLSCSQTLNHNVMYWYQQKSSQAPKLLFHYYDKDFNNEADTPDNFQSRRPNTSFCFLDIRSPGLGDTAMYLCATSRGRTGGVYQPQHFGDGTRLSIL.

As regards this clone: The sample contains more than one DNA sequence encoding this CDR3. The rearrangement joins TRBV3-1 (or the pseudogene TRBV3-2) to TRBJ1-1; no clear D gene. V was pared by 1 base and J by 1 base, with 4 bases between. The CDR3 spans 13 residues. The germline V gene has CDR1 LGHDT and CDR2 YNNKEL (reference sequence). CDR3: CASSQGRNTEAFF. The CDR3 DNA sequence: TGTGCCAGCAGCCAAGGTCGGAACACTGAAGCTTTCTTT.

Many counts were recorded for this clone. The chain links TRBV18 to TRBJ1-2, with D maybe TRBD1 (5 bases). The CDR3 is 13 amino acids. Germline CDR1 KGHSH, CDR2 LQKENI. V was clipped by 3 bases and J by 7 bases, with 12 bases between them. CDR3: CASSPAGGAGYTF. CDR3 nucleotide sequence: TGTGCCAGCTCACCGGCCGGTGGGGCTGGCTACACCTTC.